The 3 T cell receptor beta chains reported below all come from one sample, sequenced in a study of T cell changes during pregnancy in multiple sclerosis. TCRdb's table, derived via immunoSEQ multiplex PCR, lists solely in-frame clones and lacks some. The sample shows about 40,000 clones, about nine tenths of them seen only once. The sample in question was CD4+ T cells from peripheral blood mononuclear cells, obtained in the first trimester of pregnancy. Receptor source: a female donor with multiple sclerosis, enrolled in a pregnancy study.

The chain carries TRBV21-1 and TRBJ1-5. TRBV21-1 is reported as a pseudogene. CDR3 size: 21 residues. The CDR3 region is CASSIGSRGLGLPNYNQPQHF. The CDR3 DNA is TGTGCCAGCAGCATTGGTTCTCGGGGTTTGGGCCTCCCGAATTACAATCAGCCCCAGCATTTT.

This chain connects TRBV6-6 to TRBJ2-7, with 10 bases aligning to TRBD1. The junction had 7 bases not matched to a gene; V was cut back by 7 bases and J by 4 bases. The CDR3 loop spans 14 amino acids. CDR1 and CDR2 from the germline V gene are MNHNY and SVGAGI (reference sequence). CDR3 sequence reads: CASTSRDRGYEQYF. The DNA of the CDR3 is TGTGCCAGCACCTCCCGGGACAGGGGTTACGAGCAGTACTTC.

The V gene is TRBV19, the J gene TRBJ2-6; TRBD1 matches at 8 bases. Per germline, CDR1 LNHDA and CDR2 SQIVND (reference sequence). The CDR3 sequence is 15 residues long. Trimming took 5 bases from V and 4 from J; bases not matched to a gene: 4. The CDR3 DNA follows: TGTGCCAGTAGTGGCAGGGGGCCCGGGGCCAACGTCCTGACTTTC. This codes for CASSGRGPGANVLTF.